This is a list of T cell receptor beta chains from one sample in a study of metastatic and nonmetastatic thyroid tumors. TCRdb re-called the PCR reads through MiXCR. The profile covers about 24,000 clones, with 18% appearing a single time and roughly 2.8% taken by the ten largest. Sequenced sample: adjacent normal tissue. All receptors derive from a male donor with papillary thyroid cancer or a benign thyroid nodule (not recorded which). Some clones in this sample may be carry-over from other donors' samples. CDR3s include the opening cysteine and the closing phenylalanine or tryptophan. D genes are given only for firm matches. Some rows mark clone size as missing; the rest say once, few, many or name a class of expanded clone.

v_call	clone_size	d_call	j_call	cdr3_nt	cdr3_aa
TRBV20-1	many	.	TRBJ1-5	TGCAGTGCTAGAGCTACTGCATATTTGACAGGTTCTAGCAATCAGCCCCAGCATTTT	CSARATAYLTGSSNQPQHF
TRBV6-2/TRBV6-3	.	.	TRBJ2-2	TGTGCCAGCAGTTACCCCGGATACACCGGGGAGCTGTTTTTT	CASSYPGYTGELFF
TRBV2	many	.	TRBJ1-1	TGTGCCAGCAGTGATCGGCGGACCACCATGAACACTGAAGCTTTCTTT	CASSDRRTTMNTEAFF
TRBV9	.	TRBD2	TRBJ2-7	TGTGCCAGCACCCTGGGAGGGTCAGGCATCGACGAGCAGTACTTC	CASTLGGSGIDEQYF
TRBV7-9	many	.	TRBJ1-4	TGTGCCAGCAGCTTAGATGACGGAGTTGAGGAAAAACTGTTTTTT	CASSLDDGVEEKLFF
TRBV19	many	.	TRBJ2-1	TGTGCCAGTAAGCTTAGTCGGGGGAATGAGCAGTTCTTC	CASKLSRGNEQFF
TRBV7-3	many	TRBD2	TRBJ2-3	TGTGCCAGCAGCACCCGAGGATGGGGACTAGCGGGAGATACGCAGTATTTT	CASSTRGWGLAGDTQYF
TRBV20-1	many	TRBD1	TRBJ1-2	TGCAGTGCTGTGGACAGGGTGCGATATGGCTACACCTTC	CSAVDRVRYGYTF
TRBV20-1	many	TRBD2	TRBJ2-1	TGCAGTGCTAGAGCTGGCGGGGGTTACAATGAGCAGTTCTTC	CSARAGGGYNEQFF
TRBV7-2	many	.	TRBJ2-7	TGTGCCAGCAGCCTATCAAGGGACAACTACGAGCAGTACTTC	CASSLSRDNYEQYF
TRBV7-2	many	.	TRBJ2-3	TGTGCCAGCAGCTTAGACGGCGGGTCCACAGATACGCAGTATTTT	CASSLDGGSTDTQYF
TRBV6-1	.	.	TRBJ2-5	TGTGCCAGCAGCCCTCTCCTCTACGAGGAAAGGTGCGAGACCAAGTACTTC	CASSPLLYEERCETKYF
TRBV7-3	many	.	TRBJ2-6	TGTGCCAGCAGCTTAACTCGCTCTGGGGCCAACGTCCTGACTTTC	CASSLTRSGANVLTF
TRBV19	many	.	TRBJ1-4	TGTGCCAGTAGTATAGCGGGACAAGGGGCTGAAAAACTGTTTTTT	CASSIAGQGAEKLFF
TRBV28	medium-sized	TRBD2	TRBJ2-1	TGTGCCAGCAGTCCCCTGACGGGGGGGTTCAATGAGCAGTTCTTC	CASSPLTGGFNEQFF
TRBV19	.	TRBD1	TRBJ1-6	TGTGCCAGTAGTCCTCGACAGGGGGCTAATTCACCCCTCCACTTT	CASSPRQGANSPLHF
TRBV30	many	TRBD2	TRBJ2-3	TGTGCCTGCACAGCGACTAGCGGTTTCACAGATACGCAGTATTTT	CACTATSGFTDTQYF
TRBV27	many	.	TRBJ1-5	TGTGCCAGCAGTTTAGAGGCAGGGTTCCAGCCCCAGCATTTT	CASSLEAGFQPQHF
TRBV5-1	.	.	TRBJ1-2	TGCGCCAGCAGCCCGGGCCTCGCAAGTGGAGGCTACACCTTC	CASSPGLASGGYTF
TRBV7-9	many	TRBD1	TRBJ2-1	TGTGCCAGCAGCCCAACAGGACCCGCGACAGGGGGCCCCTACAATGAGCAGTTCTTC	CASSPTGPATGGPYNEQFF
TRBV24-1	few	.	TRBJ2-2	TGTGCCACCAGTGATGTGGACGGGGAGCTGTTTTTT	CATSDVDGELFF
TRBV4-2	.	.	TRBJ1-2	TGTGCCAGCAGCCAAAAGGCAGAAGAGGGTAAAGGCTACACCTTC	CASSQKAEEGKGYTF
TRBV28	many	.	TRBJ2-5	TGTGCCAGCAGTTTTAGGGCAATACAAGAGACCCAGTACTTC	CASSFRAIQETQYF
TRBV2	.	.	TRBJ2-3	TGTGCCAGCACGAGAAGGGCCGCGGATACGCAGTATTTT	CASTRRAADTQYF
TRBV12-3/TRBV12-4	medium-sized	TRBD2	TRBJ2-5	TGTGCCAGCAGTTTTGGACTGCGGGGGGGACTAGACGTTACCGAGTACTTC	CASSFGLRGGLDVTEYF
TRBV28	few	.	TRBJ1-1	TGTGCCAGCAGTTTAAGTTTTATCGCTGAAGCTTTCTTT	CASSLSFIAEAFF
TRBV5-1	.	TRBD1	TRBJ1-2	TGCGCCAGCAGCTTGGGAGTGACAGGGTCTGGCTACACCTTC	CASSLGVTGSGYTF
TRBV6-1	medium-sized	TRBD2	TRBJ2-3	TGTGCCAGCAGTCGACTAGCGGGGGATTTAGATACGCAGTATTTT	CASSRLAGDLDTQYF
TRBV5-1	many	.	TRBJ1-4	TGCGCCAGCAGCCCGGGCTGGGACAAGAGACGAAAACATGAAAAACTGTTTTTT	CASSPGWDKRRKHEKLFF
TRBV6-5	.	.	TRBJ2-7	TGTGCCAGCAGTTACTCCCCCGACAGGCCTGCCTACGAGCAGTACTTC	CASSYSPDRPAYEQYF
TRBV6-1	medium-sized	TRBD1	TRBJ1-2	TGTGCCAGCAGTGAAACGAGGACAGGGCTCACTAACTATGGCTACACCTTC	CASSETRTGLTNYGYTF
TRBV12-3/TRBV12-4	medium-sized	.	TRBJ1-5	TGTGCCAGCAGTTTAGCCCGGACGGCGGATCAGCCCCAGCATTTT	CASSLARTADQPQHF
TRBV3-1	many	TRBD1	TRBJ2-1	TGTGCCAGCAGCCCCGGGACAGGGGGCAATGAGCAGTTCTTC	CASSPGTGGNEQFF
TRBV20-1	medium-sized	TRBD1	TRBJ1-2	TGCAGTGCTAGAGCCGGGACAGTGCATTACTATGGCTACACCTTC	CSARAGTVHYYGYTF
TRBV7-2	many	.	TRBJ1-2	TGTGCCAGCAGTTCGCAACTGACAGGATATGGCTACACCTTC	CASSSQLTGYGYTF
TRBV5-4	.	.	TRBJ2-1	TGTGCCAGCAGCAGATATCAACGAAGATCCTACAATGAGCAGTTCTTC	CASSRYQRRSYNEQFF
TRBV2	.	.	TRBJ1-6	TGTGCCAGCAGTGAGTACCAACAGGGAAATAGCGGCTCCTATAATTCACCCCTCCACTTT	CASSEYQQGNSGSYNSPLHF
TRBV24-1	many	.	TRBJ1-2	TGTGCCACCAGTGATTGGGACTTAGAATCCTACACCTTC	CATSDWDLESYTF
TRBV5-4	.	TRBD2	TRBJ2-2	TGTGCCAGCAGCAAGGGACTAGAGGTCGGGGAGCCGTTTTTT	CASSKGLEVGEPFF
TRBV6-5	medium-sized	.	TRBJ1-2	TGTGCCAGCAGTTACTCTCCCGACAGGTCTCGGGACTATGGCTACACCTTC	CASSYSPDRSRDYGYTF
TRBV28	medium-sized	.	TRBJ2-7	TGTGCCAGCCGGGACACAAGCTCCTACGAGCAGTACTTC	CASRDTSSYEQYF
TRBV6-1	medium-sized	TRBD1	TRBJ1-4	TGTGCCAGCAGTACCCACAGGGGGCGCGGGGAAAAACTGTTTTTT	CASSTHRGRGEKLFF
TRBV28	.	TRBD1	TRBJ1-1	TGTGCCAGCAGTCTAGACAGGGGCGGAGAATCTTTCTTT	CASSLDRGGESFF
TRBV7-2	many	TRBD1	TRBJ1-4	TGTGCCAGCAGCTTACAGGGCAGGGGGCTTGCTAATGAAAAACTGTTTTTT	CASSLQGRGLANEKLFF
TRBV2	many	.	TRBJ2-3	TGTGCCAGCAGTGACCCCGCGGGGCTTAGCACAGATACGCAGTATTTT	CASSDPAGLSTDTQYF
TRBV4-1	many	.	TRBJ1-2	TGCGCCAGCAGCCAAGTTGCCGGAGACTATGGCTACACCTTC	CASSQVAGDYGYTF
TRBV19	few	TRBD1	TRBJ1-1	TGTGCCAGTAGTAGTGGACAGGGCGTTTTGACTGAAGCTTTCTTT	CASSSGQGVLTEAFF
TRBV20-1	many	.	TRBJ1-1	TGCAGTGCTAGGGGGGGACCGGTTGAAACTGAAGCTTTCTTT	CSARGGPVETEAFF
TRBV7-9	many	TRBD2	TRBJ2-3	TGTGCCAGCAGCTTGAGCGGGAGGCCAGATACGCAGTATTTT	CASSLSGRPDTQYF
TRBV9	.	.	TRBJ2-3	TGTGCCAGCAGCTGTAGCGGAACGTCCGGACCCTCAGATACGCAGTATTTT	CASSCSGTSGPSDTQYF
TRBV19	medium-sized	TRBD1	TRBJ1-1	TGTGCCAGTAGTCCCCCGACAGGGTGGAACACTGAAGCTTTCTTT	CASSPPTGWNTEAFF
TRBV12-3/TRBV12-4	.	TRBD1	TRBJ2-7	TGTGTCAGCAGTTGGGGACAGTGGCTTTACGAGCAGTACTTC	CVSSWGQWLYEQYF
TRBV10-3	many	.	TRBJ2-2	TGTGCCATCAGTGAGCTTGGGGGGGGCGCCACCGGGGAGCTGTTTTTT	CAISELGGGATGELFF
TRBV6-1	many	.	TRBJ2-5	TGTGCCAGCAGTCTCGTCGGGGCAGGCCAAGAGACCCAGTACTTC	CASSLVGAGQETQYF
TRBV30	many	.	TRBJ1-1	TGTGCCTGGAGTCGGGGTCGGGGCACTGAAGCTTTCTTT	CAWSRGRGTEAFF
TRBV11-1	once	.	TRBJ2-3	TGTGCCAGCAGCTTAGACAGACTAGAGGGGACAGATACGCAGTATTTT	CASSLDRLEGTDTQYF
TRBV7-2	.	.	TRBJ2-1	TGTGCCAGCAGCTTAGTGGGAGATAACAATTATCAGTTCTTC	CASSLVGDNNYQFF
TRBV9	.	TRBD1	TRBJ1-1	TGTGCCAGCAGCGTAGAAGGGAGGGGGCGAGAAGCTTTCTTT	CASSVEGRGREAFF
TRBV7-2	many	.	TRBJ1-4	TGTGCCAGCAGCCCCCGCGGGCCTCCCTCTGAAAAACTGTTTTTT	CASSPRGPPSEKLFF